The source of this T cell receptor beta chain is a study of blood T cell repertoires in COVID-19. Study-level information: The United States, Italy and Spain were the sources of the acute and convalescent COVID-19 samples.

Authors' processing steps: Using reference gene primer amplification, nucleated cell counts were estimated. Some clones are missing from TCRdb's copy, which holds only in-frame ones; the method was immunoSEQ multiplex PCR. The DNA was the basis for D and trimming; V, J and clone size are from that table. The sample records about 69,000 clones, just over 85% being singletons. Trimming removed 6 bases from V and 5 bases from J, with 16 bases in between. This CDR3 contains 14 residues. CDR1 MNHEY and CDR2 SMNVEV come from the germline V gene (reference sequence). Sequencing was done on a sample of peripheral blood. This TCR was recovered from a man aged 25 to 40 with acute or convalescent COVID-19. V is TRBV27 and J is TRBJ2-5, with D perhaps TRBD1 (6 bases). The chain's CDR3 is CASSDRFSGETQYF. The DNA for the CDR3 is TGTGCCAGCAGCGACAGGTTTTCGGGGGAGACCCAGTACTTC.